This T cell receptor (beta chain) was identified in a study of blood T cell repertoires in COVID-19. Study processing details: For nucleated cells, counts were estimated from reference gene primer amplification. The method was immunoSEQ multiplex PCR; TCRdb's version includes in-frame clones alone and lacks a portion of them. V, J and clone size derive from that table, while D and trimming were established from the DNA sequence. The sample holds about 260,000 clones, roughly 90% seen once. Enrolled through a virtual design, the participants were between about 18 and 100 years of age and came from some 26 US areas. Within the 2 weeks before study entry, each person in the exposed group met a COVID-19 case. This CDR3 is built from 14 residues. Germline V gene data show CDR1 as MDHEN and CDR2 as SYDVKM. V was cut by 3 bases and J by 1 base, with 9 bases left in between.

This TCR derives from a man aged 35 to 55 who had been exposed to COVID-19. The source material was PBMCs or T cells enriched from blood (not recorded which). V usage is TRBV28 and J usage is TRBJ2-5; D gene uncertain. The CDR3 bases are TGTGCCAGCAGTTTCGCAGGCAGCCAAGAGACCCAGTACTTC. Protein sequence: CASSFAGSQETQYF. Full variable domain (outside the CDR3, taken from reference TRBV28 and TRBJ2-5): DVKVTQSSRYLVKRTGEKVFLECVQDMDHENMFWYRQDPGLGLRLIYFSYDVKMKEKGDIPEGYSVSREKKERFSLILESASTNQTSMYLCASSFAGSQETQYFGPGTRLLVL.